This T cell receptor (beta chain) was found in a study of blood T cell repertoires in COVID-19. Data came from immunoSEQ multiplex PCR; TCRdb stores just in-frame clones and leaves some out. The sample has a few hundred thousand clones, 75% to 85% seen once. Germline CDR1 is MNHEY and CDR2 is SVGAGI. Trimming took 8 bases from V and 7 from J, leaving 15 bases between them. The CDR3 runs to 13 residues. The receptor was derived from a woman in her 70s with COVID-19, enrolled during active disease. Sequencing used peripheral blood. This chain connects TRBV6-5 to TRBJ2-1, with D possibly TRBD1 on 5 matching bases. The CDR3 region is CASAEGVGNEQFF. The CDR3 DNA is TGTGCCAGCGCCGAAGGGGTCGGGAATGAGCAGTTCTTC.